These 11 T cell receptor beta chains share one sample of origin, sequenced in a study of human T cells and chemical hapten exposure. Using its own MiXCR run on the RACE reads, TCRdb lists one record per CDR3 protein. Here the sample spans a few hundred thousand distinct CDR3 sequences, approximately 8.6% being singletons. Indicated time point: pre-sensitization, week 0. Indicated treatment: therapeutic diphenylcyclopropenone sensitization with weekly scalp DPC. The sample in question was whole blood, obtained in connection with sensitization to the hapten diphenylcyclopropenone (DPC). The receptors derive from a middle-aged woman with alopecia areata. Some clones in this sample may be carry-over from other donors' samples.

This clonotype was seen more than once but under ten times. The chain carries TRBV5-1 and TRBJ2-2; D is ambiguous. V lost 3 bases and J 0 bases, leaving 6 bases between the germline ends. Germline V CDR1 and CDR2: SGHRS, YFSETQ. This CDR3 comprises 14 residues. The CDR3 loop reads CASSSVTNTGELFF. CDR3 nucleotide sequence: TGCGCCAGCAGCTCAGTTACGAACACCGGGGAGCTGTTTTTT.

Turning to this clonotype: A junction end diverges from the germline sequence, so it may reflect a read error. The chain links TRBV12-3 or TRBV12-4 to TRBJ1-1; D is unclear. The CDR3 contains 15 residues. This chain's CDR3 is CANSPTGLLGTEAFF. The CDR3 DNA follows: TGTGCCAACAGTCCAACCGGGCTTCTAGGCACTGAAGCTTTCTTT.

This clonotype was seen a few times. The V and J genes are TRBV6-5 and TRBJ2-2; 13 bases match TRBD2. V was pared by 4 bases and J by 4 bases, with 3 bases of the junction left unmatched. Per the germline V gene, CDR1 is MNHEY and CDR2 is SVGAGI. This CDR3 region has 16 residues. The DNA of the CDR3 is TGTGCCAGCAGTTCTAGACTAGCGGGAGGCACCGGGGAGCTGTTTTTT. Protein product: CASSSRLAGGTGELFF.

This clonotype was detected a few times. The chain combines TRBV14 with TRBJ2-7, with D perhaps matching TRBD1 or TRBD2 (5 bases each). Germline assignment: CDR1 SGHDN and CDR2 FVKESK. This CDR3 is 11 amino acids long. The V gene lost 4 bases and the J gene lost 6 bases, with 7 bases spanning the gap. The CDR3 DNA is TGTGCCAGCAGCCCTGGGGGCGAGCAGTACTTC. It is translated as CASSPGGEQYF.

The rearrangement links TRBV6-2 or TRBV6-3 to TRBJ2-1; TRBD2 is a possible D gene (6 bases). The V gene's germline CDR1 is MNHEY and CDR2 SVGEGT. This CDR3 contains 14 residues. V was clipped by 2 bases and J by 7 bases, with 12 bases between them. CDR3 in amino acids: CASSYGGRGNEQFF. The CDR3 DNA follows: TGTGCCAGCAGTTACGGGGGGAGAGGAAATGAGCAGTTCTTC.

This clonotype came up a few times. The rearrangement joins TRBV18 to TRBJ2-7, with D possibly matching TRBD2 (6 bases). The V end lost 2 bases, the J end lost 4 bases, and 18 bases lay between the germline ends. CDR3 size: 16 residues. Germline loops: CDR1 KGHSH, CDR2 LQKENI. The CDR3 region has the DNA TGTGCCAGCTCACCAAACCCCCCGGGAGTCGTGTACGAGCAGTACTTC. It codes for CASSPNPPGVVYEQYF. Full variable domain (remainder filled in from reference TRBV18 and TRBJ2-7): NAGVMQNPRHLVRRRGQEARLRCSPMKGHSHVYWYRQLPEEGLKFMVYLQKENIIDESGMPKERFSAEFPKEGPSILRIQQVVRGDSAAYFCASSPNPPGVVYEQYFGPGTRLTVT.

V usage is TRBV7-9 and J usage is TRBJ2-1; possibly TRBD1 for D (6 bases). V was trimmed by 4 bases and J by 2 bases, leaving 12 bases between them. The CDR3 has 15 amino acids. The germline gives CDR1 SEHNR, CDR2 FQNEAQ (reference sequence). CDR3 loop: CASSWQGLAYNEQFF. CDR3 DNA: TGTGCCAGCAGCTGGCAGGGGTTGGCCTACAATGAGCAGTTCTTC.

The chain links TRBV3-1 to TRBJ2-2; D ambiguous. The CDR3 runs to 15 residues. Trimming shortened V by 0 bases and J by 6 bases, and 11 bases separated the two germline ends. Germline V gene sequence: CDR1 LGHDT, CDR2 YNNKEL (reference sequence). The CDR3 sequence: CASSQDWESAGELFF. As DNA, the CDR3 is TGTGCCAGCAGCCAAGATTGGGAAAGTGCCGGGGAGCTGTTTTTT.

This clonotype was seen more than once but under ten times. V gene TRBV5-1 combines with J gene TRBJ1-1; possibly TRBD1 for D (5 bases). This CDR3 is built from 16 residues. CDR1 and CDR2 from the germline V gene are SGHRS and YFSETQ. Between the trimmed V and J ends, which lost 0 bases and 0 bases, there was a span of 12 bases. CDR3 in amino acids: CASSLEGNLMNTEAFF. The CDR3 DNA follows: TGCGCCAGCAGCTTGGAGGGGAACCTTATGAACACTGAAGCTTTCTTT. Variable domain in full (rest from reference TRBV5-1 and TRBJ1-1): KAGVTQTPRYLIKTRGQQVTLSCSPISGHRSVSWYQQTPGQGLQFLFEYFSETQRNKGNFPGRFSGRQFSNSRSEMNVSTLELGDSALYLCASSLEGNLMNTEAFFGQGTRLTVV.

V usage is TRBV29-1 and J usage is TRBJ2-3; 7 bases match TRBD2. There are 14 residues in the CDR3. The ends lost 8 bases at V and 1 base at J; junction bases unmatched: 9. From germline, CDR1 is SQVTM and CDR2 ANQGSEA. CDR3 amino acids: CSMHGLAGTDTQYF. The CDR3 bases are TGCAGCATGCACGGGCTAGCGGGCACAGATACGCAGTATTTT.

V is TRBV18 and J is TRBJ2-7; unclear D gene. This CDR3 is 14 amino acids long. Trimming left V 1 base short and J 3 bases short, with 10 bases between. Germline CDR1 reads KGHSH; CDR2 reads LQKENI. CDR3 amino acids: CASSPQEDLYEQYF. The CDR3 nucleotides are TGTGCCAGCTCACCACAGGAAGACCTCTACGAGCAGTACTTC.